This passage covers 26 T cell receptor beta chains from one sample sequenced in a study of early T cells in non-severe SARS-CoV-2 infection. In TCRdb, the 5' RACE reads were re-called with MiXCR into one record per CDR3 protein. The data contain 65,000 to 95,000 distinct CDR3 sequences, over 8.5% of them singletons. Material: whole blood. These receptors originate from an adult who was a healthcare worker with PCR-confirmed SARS-CoV-2 infection or an uninfected control (not recorded which).

This clonotype occurred many times. This chain joins TRBV27 and TRBJ2-2; 11 positions match TRBD2. V lost 3 bases, J lost 6 bases, and 6 bases stayed unmatched. The CDR3 runs 16 residues. CDR1 MNHEY and CDR2 SMNVEV come from the germline V gene (reference sequence). This CDR3 is CASSFVVAGGAGELFF. CDR3 DNA sequence: TGTGCCAGCAGTTTCGTAGTAGCGGGAGGGGCCGGGGAGCTGTTTTTT.

This clonotype was observed many times. Written as DNA, the CDR3 is TGTGCCAGCAGCTTTGGGGGGACTAGCGGGAGGAGCGAGCAGTTCTTC. Its protein is CASSFGGTSGRSEQFF. V usage is TRBV7-9 and J usage is TRBJ2-1, with 15 bases that match TRBD2. This CDR3 spans 16 amino acids. Germline CDR1 is SEHNR and CDR2 is FQNEAQ (reference sequence). V was pared by 3 bases and J by 10 bases, with 7 bases of the junction left unmatched.

The V call is TRBV20-1, the J call TRBJ2-7, with D perhaps matching TRBD2 (6 bases). The CDR3 has 14 amino acids. Germline-derived CDR1 and CDR2 are DFQATT and SNEGSKA (reference sequence). The ends were cut back, 2 bases at V and 0 bases at J, with 11 bases in the middle. CDR3 residues: CSARLAALSYEQYF. The DNA of the CDR3 is TGCAGTGCTAGATTAGCGGCGCTCTCCTACGAGCAGTACTTC.

This clonotype came up many times. The chain uses TRBV7-8 and TRBJ2-3, with D unresolved. Germline CDR1 SGHVS, CDR2 FQNEAQ. V lost 1 base and J 6 bases, leaving 8 bases between the germline ends. This CDR3 contains 13 residues. The CDR3 loop is CASSLESPDTQYF. The CDR3 DNA reads TGTGCCAGCAGCTTAGAGTCCCCCGATACGCAGTATTTT. The whole variable domain, filled in from reference TRBV7-8 and TRBJ2-3, reads GAGVSQSPRYKVAKRGQDVALRCDPISGHVSLFWYQQALGQGPEFLTYFQNEAQLDKSGLPSDRFFAERPEGSVSTLKIQRTQQEDSAVYLCASSLESPDTQYFGPGTRLTVL.

This clonotype was seen a handful of times. This chain uses TRBV6-6 with TRBJ2-1; 8 bases map to TRBD1. Germline V CDR1 and CDR2: MNHNY, SVGAGI (reference sequence). Trimming cost V 6 bases and J 4 bases; bases outside gene matches: 8. The length of the CDR3 is 15 residues. The CDR3: CASSATDRAYNEQFF. The CDR3 nucleotides are TGTGCCAGCAGCGCGACGGACAGGGCTTACAATGAGCAGTTCTTC.

At least ten counts were recorded for this clonotype. J is TRBJ2-2 and V is TRBV10-3; 9 bases are shared with TRBD2. V gave up 3 bases and J gave up 5 bases; unmatched junction bases: 4. The germline gives CDR1 ENHRY, CDR2 SYGVKD. This CDR3 spans 15 amino acids. DNA of the CDR3: TGTGCCATCAGTGACGGCGGGAGGGGGACCGGGGAGCTGTTTTTT. This sequence encodes CAISDGGRGTGELFF.

This clonotype was counted ten times or more. This chain links TRBV5-1 with TRBJ2-3; D not resolved. Trimming shortened V by 5 bases and J by 3 bases, and 22 bases separated the two germline ends. Germline lookup yields CDR1 SGHRS and CDR2 YFSETQ. CDR3 size: 17 residues. CDR3 nucleotide sequence: TGCGCCAGCAGACCAACCCCGGATCCCGCGCCTACAGATACGCAGTATTTT. Its protein is CASRPTPDPAPTDTQYF.

This clonotype was seen ten or more times. The gene calls are TRBV5-1 and TRBJ1-1, with D unresolved. The germline CDR1 and CDR2 sequences are SGHRS and YFSETQ. V dropped 0 bases and J dropped 0 bases, with 9 bases sitting between them. This CDR3 is 15 amino acids long. The CDR3 coding sequence is TGCGCCAGCAGCTTGGGAGCGGGGATGAACACTGAAGCTTTCTTT. Encoded protein: CASSLGAGMNTEAFF.

This clonotype was counted only a few times. The V call is TRBV3-1, the J call TRBJ2-1; 7 bases are shared with TRBD2. The CDR3 has 16 amino acids. Germline V gives CDR1 LGHDT, CDR2 YNNKEL (reference sequence). J gave up 9 bases and V 0 bases, and 11 bases lay outside the gene matches. For the CDR3, the DNA is TGTGCCAGCAGCCAAGATCGCGGGGAGGGCCCTCTTGAGCAGTTCTTC. Its translation: CASSQDRGEGPLEQFF.

This clonotype was counted many times. The chain couples TRBV19 to TRBJ2-4; D unclear. CDR3 length equals 14 residues. V dropped 5 bases and J dropped 8 bases, with 16 bases sitting between them. Germline CDR1 is LNHDA and CDR2 is SQIVND (reference sequence). CDR3 nucleotides: TGTGCCAGTAGTCCCTCCCGGCCTGGCCACATTCAGTACTTC. Translated, it gives CASSPSRPGHIQYF.

This clonotype was seen more than once but under ten times. This chain connects TRBV10-2 to TRBJ1-2, with a weak D call TRBD1 (5 bases). Trimming stripped 6 bases from V and 8 bases from J, with 16 bases between. Germline V lookup: CDR1 WSHSY, CDR2 SAAADI. The CDR3 extends over 13 amino acids. CDR3 DNA sequence: TGCGCCAGCAGCCGCACGGACATCGGCGGCTACACCTTC. Protein sequence: CASSRTDIGGYTF.

This clonotype was seen at least ten times. The chain recombines TRBV6-1 with TRBJ2-7; D is ambiguous. V lost 1 base and J lost 3, with 19 bases in between. This CDR3 is built from 17 residues. CDR1 is MNHNS, CDR2 SASEGT, per germline. This chain's CDR3 is CASSEGTWAAAGYEQYF. CDR3 coding DNA: TGTGCCAGCAGTGAAGGAACCTGGGCCGCGGCAGGCTACGAGCAGTACTTC.

In this sample, this clonotype turned up a few times. The rearrangement links TRBV3-1 to TRBJ2-1, with 7 bases that match TRBD1. J was trimmed by 6 bases and V by 0 bases; bases with no gene match: 8. CDR1 is LGHDT and CDR2 is YNNKEL in the germline V gene (reference sequence). The CDR3 totals 16 residues. The CDR3 DNA follows: TGTGCCAGCAGCCAAGAAAAGTGGACAGGCTTCAATGAGCAGTTCTTC. Protein product: CASSQEKWTGFNEQFF.

V is TRBV6-1 and J is TRBJ2-3; D is possibly TRBD1 (5 bases). The CDR3 covers 12 residues. Between the trimmed V and J ends, which lost 2 bases and 5 bases, there was a span of 5 bases. Germline assignment: CDR1 MNHNS and CDR2 SASEGT. The CDR3 protein is CASSEQGDTQYF. The CDR3 DNA sequence: TGTGCCAGCAGTGAACAGGGAGATACGCAGTATTTT.

This clonotype has a count of ten or more. This chain joins TRBV28 and TRBJ2-7; 9 bases are shared with TRBD1. The ends lost 5 bases at V and 6 bases at J; junction bases unmatched: 11. Germline V lookup: CDR1 MDHEN, CDR2 SYDVKM. This CDR3 has 15 residues. The CDR3 here is CASSERTGVLSEQYF. The CDR3 DNA follows: TGTGCCAGCAGTGAGAGGACAGGGGTCCTCAGCGAGCAGTACTTC.

This clonotype has at least ten counts. This chain connects TRBV6-5 to TRBJ1-6, with TRBD1 matching over 7 bases. Losses at the gene ends were 5 bases for V and 10 bases for J; bases not matched to a gene: 2. The CDR3 extends over 12 amino acids. Germline lookup yields CDR1 MNHEY and CDR2 SVGAGI. This CDR3 reads CASSTGESPLHF. CDR3 bases: TGTGCCAGCAGTACAGGGGAGTCACCCCTCCACTTT.

This chain links TRBV20-1 with TRBJ1-4; no clear D. The CDR3 covers 13 residues. In germline, CDR1 is DFQATT, CDR2 SNEGSKA (reference sequence). The germline V and J ends were trimmed by 0 bases and 8 bases, with 10 bases remaining between them. The CDR3 region is CSAREYGQEKLFF. The CDR3 DNA follows: TGCAGTGCTAGAGAGTACGGTCAGGAAAAACTGTTTTTT.

This clonotype has just a few counts. J is TRBJ1-4 and V is TRBV30; a possible D gene is TRBD1 (6 bases). V was pared by 0 bases and J by 5 bases, with 19 bases between. The germline V gene encodes CDR1 GTSNPN and CDR2 SVGIG (reference sequence). This CDR3 spans 17 amino acids. The CDR3 coding sequence is TGTGCCTGGAGTGTAAGCGCTCTAGACAGGAGGAATGAAAAACTGTTTTTT. Translation: CAWSVSALDRRNEKLFF.

This clonotype was detected ten times or more. The chain links TRBV7-9 to TRBJ2-3; 8 nucleotides match TRBD1. This CDR3 is built from 15 residues. V shed 5 bases, J shed 2 bases, and the junction held 6 bases outside the gene matches. The germline gives CDR1 SEHNR, CDR2 FQNEAQ (reference sequence). CDR3 residues: CASSTLDRATDTQYF. CDR3 DNA sequence: TGTGCCAGCAGCACTCTGGACAGGGCCACAGATACGCAGTATTTT.

In this sample, this clonotype turned up many times. The rearrangement joins TRBV5-1 to TRBJ2-1, with 10 bases matching TRBD1. The CDR3 extends over 15 amino acids. V lost 6 bases to trimming and J lost 9 bases; unmatched junction nucleotides: 12. Per germline, CDR1 SGHRS and CDR2 YFSETQ. The CDR3 region has the DNA TGCGCCAGCACCATTTCTTCCGGGACAGGGGTTGAGCAGTTCTTC. It encodes CASTISSGTGVEQFF.

The table lists this clonotype with many counts. The chain combines TRBV7-9 with TRBJ1-3; possible D gene TRBD1, 5 bases. Germline values: CDR1 SEHNR, CDR2 FQNEAQ (reference sequence). The CDR3 covers 17 residues. V dropped 11 bases and J dropped 0 bases, with 23 bases sitting between them. This CDR3 is CASPGPPDTSSGNTIYF. As DNA, the CDR3 is TGTGCCTCACCCGGCCCCCCGGACACCAGCTCTGGAAACACCATATATTTT. Together with reference TRBV7-9 and TRBJ1-3, the CDR3 gives the full variable domain: DTGVSQNPRHKITKRGQNVTFRCDPISEHNRLYWYRQTLGQGPEFLTYFQNEAQLEKSRLLSDRFSAERPKGSFSTLEIQRTEQGDSAMYLCASPGPPDTSSGNTIYFGEGSWLTVV.

This clonotype was counted at least ten times. V usage is TRBV12-3 or TRBV12-4 and J usage is TRBJ2-7; D not certain. The CDR3 is made up of 13 amino acids. V dropped 3 bases and J dropped 3 bases, with 9 bases sitting between them. The CDR3 loop is CASSFVHRYEQYF. CDR3 nucleotide sequence: TGTGCCAGCAGTTTTGTTCATCGCTACGAGCAGTACTTC.

V is TRBV28 and J is TRBJ2-2; 9 bases agree with TRBD1. The germline V gene has CDR1 MDHEN and CDR2 SYDVKM. This CDR3 spans 14 amino acids. V dropped 11 bases and J dropped 6; count of bases not matched to a gene: 10. CDR3 in amino acids: CAGGGTGIAGELFF. The DNA for the CDR3 is TGTGCCGGAGGAGGGACAGGGATCGCCGGGGAGCTGTTTTTT.

This clonotype was counted at least ten times. This rearrangement joins TRBV7-9 to TRBJ1-5; TRBD1 agrees at 9 bases. Trimming removed 2 bases from V and 4 bases from J; junction bases left unmatched: 6. CDR3 length equals 16 residues. Germline assignment: CDR1 SEHNR and CDR2 FQNEAQ (reference sequence). The CDR3 DNA reads TGTGCCAGCAGCTTATACGCCGGGACAGGGAATCAGCCCCAGCATTTT. Translation: CASSLYAGTGNQPQHF.

V is TRBV27 and J is TRBJ2-7; TRBD2 might be the D (5 bases). V gave up 6 bases and J gave up 1 base, with 16 bases separating them. Germline CDR1 reads MNHEY; CDR2 reads SMNVEV (reference sequence). This CDR3 comprises 15 residues. The CDR3 sequence is CASSQTTLPSYEQYF. The CDR3, as DNA: TGTGCCAGCAGCCAGACTACCTTACCTTCCTACGAGCAGTACTTC.

The chain joins TRBV5-4 to TRBJ2-6, with D possibly matching TRBD1 (5 bases). V lost 2 bases and J lost 2, with 8 bases in between. The CDR3 spans 15 residues. CDR1 is SGHNT, CDR2 YYREEE, per germline (reference sequence). The DNA of the CDR3 is TGTGCCAGCAGCTTCTTAGGGGCTGGGGCCAACGTCCTGACTTTC. This codes for CASSFLGAGANVLTF.